Sequencing of this T cell receptor (beta chain) was carried out in a study of blood T cell repertoires in COVID-19. Looked up from germline, CDR1 is SEHNR and CDR2 is FQNEAQ (reference sequence). This CDR3 has 16 amino acids. Trimming cost V 4 bases and J 4 bases, with 16 bases left between them. Some clones are missing from TCRdb's copy, which holds only in-frame ones; the method was immunoSEQ multiplex PCR. The repertoire consists of 210,000 or so clones, with over 80% occurring once and the leading ten covering approximately 3.5%. Participants' own reports of clinical history determined their cohort assignment.

The sequence was obtained from a woman in her thirties who had been exposed to COVID-19. Specimen: PBMCs or T cells enriched from blood (not recorded which). The chain joins TRBV7-9 to TRBJ1-4; D possibly corresponds to TRBD1 (5 bases). CDR3 amino acids: CASSSRAQALNEKLFF. The CDR3 bases are TGTGCCAGCAGCTCCCGCGCACAGGCGCTTAATGAAAAACTGTTTTTT.